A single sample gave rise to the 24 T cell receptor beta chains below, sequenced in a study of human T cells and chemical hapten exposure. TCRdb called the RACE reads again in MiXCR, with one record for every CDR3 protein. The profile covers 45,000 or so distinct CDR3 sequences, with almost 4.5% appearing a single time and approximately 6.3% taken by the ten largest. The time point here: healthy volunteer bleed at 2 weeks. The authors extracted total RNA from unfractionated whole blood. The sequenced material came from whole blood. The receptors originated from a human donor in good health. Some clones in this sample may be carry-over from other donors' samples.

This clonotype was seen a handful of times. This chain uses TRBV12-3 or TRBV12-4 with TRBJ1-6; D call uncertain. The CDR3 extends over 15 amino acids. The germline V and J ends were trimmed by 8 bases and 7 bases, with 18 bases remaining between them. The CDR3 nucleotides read TGTGCCAGCCGACCGGCTCGACTCAAAAATTCACCCCTCCACTTT. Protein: CASRPARLKNSPLHF.

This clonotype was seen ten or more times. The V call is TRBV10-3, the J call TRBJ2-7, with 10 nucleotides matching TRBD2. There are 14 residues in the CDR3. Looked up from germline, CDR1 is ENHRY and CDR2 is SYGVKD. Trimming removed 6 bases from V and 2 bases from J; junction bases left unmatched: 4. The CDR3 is CAISEREGPYEQYF. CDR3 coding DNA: TGTGCCATCAGCGAGCGGGAGGGCCCCTACGAGCAGTACTTC.

This chain's CDR3 is CASSLGQRNTGELFF. As DNA, the CDR3 is TGTGCCAGCAGTCTGGGACAGAGGAACACCGGGGAGCTGTTTTTT. The chain joins TRBV28 to TRBJ2-2; 7 nucleotides agree with TRBD1. After removal of 5 bases from V and 1 base from J, the junction contained 4 bases not matched to a gene. The CDR3 consists of 15 residues. CDR1 is MDHEN and CDR2 is SYDVKM in the germline V gene. Variable domain in full (rest from reference TRBV28 and TRBJ2-2): DVKVTQSSRYLVKRTGEKVFLECVQDMDHENMFWYRQDPGLGLRLIYFSYDVKMKEKGDIPEGYSVSREKKERFSLILESASTNQTSMYLCASSLGQRNTGELFFGEGSRLTVL.

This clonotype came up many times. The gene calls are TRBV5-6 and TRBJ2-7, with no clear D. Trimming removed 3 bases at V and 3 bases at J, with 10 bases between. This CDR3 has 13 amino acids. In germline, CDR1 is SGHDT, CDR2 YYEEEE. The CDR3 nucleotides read TGTGCCAGCAGCTCCGTCGCGGTCTACGAGCAGTACTTC. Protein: CASSSVAVYEQYF.

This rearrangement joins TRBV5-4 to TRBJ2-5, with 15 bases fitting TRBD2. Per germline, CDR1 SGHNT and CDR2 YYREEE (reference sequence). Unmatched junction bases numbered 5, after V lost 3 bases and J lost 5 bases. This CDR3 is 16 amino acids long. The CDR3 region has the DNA TGTGCCAGCAGCTCCTGGACTAGCGGGAGGGGGGAGACCCAGTACTTC. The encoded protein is CASSSWTSGRGETQYF.

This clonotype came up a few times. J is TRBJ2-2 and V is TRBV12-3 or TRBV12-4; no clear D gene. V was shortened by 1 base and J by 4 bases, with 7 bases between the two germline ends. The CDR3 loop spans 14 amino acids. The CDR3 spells CASSLVRFTGELFF. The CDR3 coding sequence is TGTGCCAGCAGTTTAGTCCGGTTCACCGGGGAGCTGTTTTTT.

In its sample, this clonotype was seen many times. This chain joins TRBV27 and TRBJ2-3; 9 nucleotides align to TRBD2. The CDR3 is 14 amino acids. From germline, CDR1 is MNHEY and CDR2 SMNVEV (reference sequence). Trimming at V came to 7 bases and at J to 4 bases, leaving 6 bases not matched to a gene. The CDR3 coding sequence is TGTGCCAGCACCGAAGGGACTAGCCCAGATACGCAGTATTTT. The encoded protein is CASTEGTSPDTQYF.

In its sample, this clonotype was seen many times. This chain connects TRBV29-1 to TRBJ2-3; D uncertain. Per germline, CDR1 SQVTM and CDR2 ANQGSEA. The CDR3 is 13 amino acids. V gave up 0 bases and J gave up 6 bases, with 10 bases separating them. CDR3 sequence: CSVEDRTQDTQYF. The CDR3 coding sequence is TGCAGCGTTGAAGATCGTACACAGGATACGCAGTATTTT.

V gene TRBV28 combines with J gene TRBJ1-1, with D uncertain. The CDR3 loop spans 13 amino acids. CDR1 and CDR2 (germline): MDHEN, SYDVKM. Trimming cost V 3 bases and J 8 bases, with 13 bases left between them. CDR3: CASSFRTNGEAFF. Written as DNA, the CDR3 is TGTGCCAGCAGTTTCCGGACTAATGGGGAAGCTTTCTTT.

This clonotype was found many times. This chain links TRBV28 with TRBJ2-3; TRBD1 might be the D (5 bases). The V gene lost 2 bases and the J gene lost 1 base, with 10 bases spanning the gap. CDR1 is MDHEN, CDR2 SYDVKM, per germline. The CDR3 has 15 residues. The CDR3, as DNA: TGTGCCAGCAGTTTAATCAGGGTGGGCACAGATACGCAGTATTTT. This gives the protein CASSLIRVGTDTQYF.

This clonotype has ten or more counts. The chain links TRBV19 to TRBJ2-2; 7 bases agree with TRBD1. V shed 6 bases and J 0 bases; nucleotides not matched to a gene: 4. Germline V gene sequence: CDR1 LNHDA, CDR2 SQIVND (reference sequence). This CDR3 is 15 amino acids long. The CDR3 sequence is CASSSDRANTGELFF. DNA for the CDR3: TGTGCCAGTAGCTCAGACAGGGCGAACACCGGGGAGCTGTTTTTT.

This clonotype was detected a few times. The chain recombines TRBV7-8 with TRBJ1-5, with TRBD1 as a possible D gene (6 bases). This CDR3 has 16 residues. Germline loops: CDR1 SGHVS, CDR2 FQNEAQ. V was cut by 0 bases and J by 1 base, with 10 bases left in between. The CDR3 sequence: CASSLAGGGSNQPQHF. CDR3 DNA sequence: TGTGCCAGCAGCTTAGCGGGAGGGGGGAGCAATCAGCCCCAGCATTTT.

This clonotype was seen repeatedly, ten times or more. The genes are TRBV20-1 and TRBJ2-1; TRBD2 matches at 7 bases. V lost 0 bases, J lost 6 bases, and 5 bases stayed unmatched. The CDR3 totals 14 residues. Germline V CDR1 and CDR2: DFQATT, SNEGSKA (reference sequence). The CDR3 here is CSARDHGRSNEQFF. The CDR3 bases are TGCAGTGCTAGAGATCACGGGAGGAGCAATGAGCAGTTCTTC.

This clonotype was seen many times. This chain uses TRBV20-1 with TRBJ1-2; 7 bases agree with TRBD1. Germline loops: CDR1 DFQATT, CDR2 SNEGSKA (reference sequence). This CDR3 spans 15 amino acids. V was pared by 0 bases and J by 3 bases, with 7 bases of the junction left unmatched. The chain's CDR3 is CSARERRDSDYGYTF. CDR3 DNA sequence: TGCAGTGCTAGAGAACGGAGGGACAGTGACTATGGCTACACCTTC.

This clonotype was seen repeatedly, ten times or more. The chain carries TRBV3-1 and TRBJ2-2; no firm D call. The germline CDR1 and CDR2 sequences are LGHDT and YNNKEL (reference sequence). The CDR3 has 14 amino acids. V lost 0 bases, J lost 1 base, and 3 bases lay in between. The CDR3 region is CASSQEGNTGELFF. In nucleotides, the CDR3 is TGTGCCAGCAGCCAAGAAGGGAACACCGGGGAGCTGTTTTTT.

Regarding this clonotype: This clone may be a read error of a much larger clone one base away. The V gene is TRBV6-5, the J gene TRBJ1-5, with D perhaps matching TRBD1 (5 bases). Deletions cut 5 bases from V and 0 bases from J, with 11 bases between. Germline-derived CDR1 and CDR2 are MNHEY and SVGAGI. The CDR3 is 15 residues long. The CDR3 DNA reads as TGTGCCAGCAGTCGGGGGGTTTATAGCAATCAGCCCCAGCATTTT. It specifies CASSRGVYSNQPQHF.

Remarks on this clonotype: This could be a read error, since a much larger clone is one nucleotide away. The CDR3 reads CASSLGMARLTF. The CDR3 DNA is TGCGCCAGCAGCTTGGGGATGGCCCGCCTGACTTTC. J is TRBJ2-6 and V is TRBV5-1; D is ambiguous. Germline values: CDR1 SGHRS, CDR2 YFSETQ. CDR3 length: 12 amino acids. The V gene lost 0 bases and the J gene lost 15 bases, with 10 bases spanning the gap.

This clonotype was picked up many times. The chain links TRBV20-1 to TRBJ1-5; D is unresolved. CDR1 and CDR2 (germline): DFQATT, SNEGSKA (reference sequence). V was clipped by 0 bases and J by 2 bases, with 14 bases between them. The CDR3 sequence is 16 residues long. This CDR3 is CSARDRGGLGNQPQHF. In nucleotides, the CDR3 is TGCAGTGCTAGAGATCGCGGAGGCCTGGGCAATCAGCCCCAGCATTTT.

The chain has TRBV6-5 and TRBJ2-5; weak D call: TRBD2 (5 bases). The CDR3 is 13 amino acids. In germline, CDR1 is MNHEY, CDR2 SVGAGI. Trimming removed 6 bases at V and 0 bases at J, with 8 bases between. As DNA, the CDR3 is TGTGCCAGCAGCTGGAGGAACCAAGAGACCCAGTACTTC. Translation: CASSWRNQETQYF.

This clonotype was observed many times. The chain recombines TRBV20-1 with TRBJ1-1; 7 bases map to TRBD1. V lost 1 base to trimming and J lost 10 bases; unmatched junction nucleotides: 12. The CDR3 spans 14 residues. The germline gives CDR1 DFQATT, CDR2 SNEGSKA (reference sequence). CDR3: CSARGQTGKMVAFF. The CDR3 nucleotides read TGCAGTGCTAGAGGCCAGACAGGGAAGATGGTAGCTTTCTTT.

Written as DNA, the CDR3 is TGTGCCAGCAGTTACTCCGGGGAGCTGTTTTTT. This translates into CASSYSGELFF. V gene TRBV12-3 or TRBV12-4 combines with J gene TRBJ2-2; D unclear. The CDR3 totals 11 residues. V lost 4 bases, J lost 6 bases, and 3 bases lay in between.

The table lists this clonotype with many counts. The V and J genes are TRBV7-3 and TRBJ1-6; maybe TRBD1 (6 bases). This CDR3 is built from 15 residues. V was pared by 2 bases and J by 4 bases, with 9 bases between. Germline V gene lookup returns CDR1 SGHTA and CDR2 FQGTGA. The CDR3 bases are TGTGCCAGCAGCTTACAGGGGAATTATAATTCACCCCTCCACTTT. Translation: CASSLQGNYNSPLHF.

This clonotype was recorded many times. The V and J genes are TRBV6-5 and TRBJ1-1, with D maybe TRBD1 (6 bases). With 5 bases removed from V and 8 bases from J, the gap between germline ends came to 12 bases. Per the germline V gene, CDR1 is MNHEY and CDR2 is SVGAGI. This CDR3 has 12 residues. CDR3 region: CASSPPRGEAFF. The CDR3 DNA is TGTGCCAGCAGTCCCCCTAGGGGGGAAGCTTTCTTT.

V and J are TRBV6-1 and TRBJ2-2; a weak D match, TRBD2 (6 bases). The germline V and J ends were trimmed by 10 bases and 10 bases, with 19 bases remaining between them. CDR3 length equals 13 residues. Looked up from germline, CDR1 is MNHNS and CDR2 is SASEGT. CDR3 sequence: CATGEVYAVELFF. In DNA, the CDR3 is TGTGCCACCGGGGAGGTGTACGCCGTGGAGCTGTTTTTT.